One sample yielded the 20 T cell receptor beta chains listed below, sequenced in a study of a mutant IDH1 vaccine in newly diagnosed glioma. Sequencing used immunoSEQ multiplex PCR; TCRdb keeps in-frame clones, though not all of them. There are about 25,000 clones in the sample; approximately 80% occur only once, and just under 9.5% lies in the top ten. These receptors are not linked to any known antigen. Time point noted: week 5, during vaccination. It was 300 ug of mutant IDH1 20-mer peptide that made up each vaccine dose, given with topical imiquimod. Sequenced here: PBMCs, sampled from a glioma patient whose treatment included an IDH1 peptide vaccine. These receptors came from a man aged 40-50 years with glioma.

The V gene is TRBV19, the J gene TRBJ2-1, with 10 nucleotides matching TRBD1. Germline CDR1 is LNHDA and CDR2 is SQIVND (reference sequence). The CDR3 length is 15 residues. V shed 8 bases, J shed 2 bases, and the junction held 6 bases outside the gene matches. The CDR3, as DNA: TGTGCCAGTGCCGCCGGGACAGGGGCCTACAATGAGCAGTTCTTC. It yields the protein CASAAGTGAYNEQFF.

The chain combines TRBV9 with TRBJ1-1; perhaps TRBD1 as D (6 bases). Germline V gene sequence: CDR1 SGDLS, CDR2 YYNGEE. This CDR3 comprises 14 residues. V lost 3 bases, J lost 1 base, and 10 bases lay in between. This CDR3 reads CASSGNRENTEAFF. Written as DNA, the CDR3 is TGTGCCAGCAGCGGGAACAGGGAGAACACTGAAGCTTTCTTT.

The chain joins TRBV7-9 to TRBJ1-1, with 10 bases aligning to TRBD1. Germline CDR1 reads SEHNR; CDR2 reads FQNEAQ (reference sequence). Germline trimming cut 5 bases from V and 13 bases from J; bases unmatched to any gene: 10. The CDR3 covers 13 residues. In nucleotides, the CDR3 is TGTGCCAGCAGCAAGGGACAGGGGTCGAGTGGTTTCTTT. Amino acid sequence: CASSKGQGSSGFF.

This chain uses TRBV19 with TRBJ2-4, with D unresolved. Trimming took 2 bases from V and 0 from J, leaving 14 bases between them. The CDR3 is made up of 17 amino acids. CDR1 is LNHDA and CDR2 is SQIVND in the germline V gene (reference sequence). CDR3 sequence (DNA): TGTGCCAGTAGTATATCACAATCCCTTCTAGCCAAAAACATTCAGTACTTC. It codes for CASSISQSLLAKNIQYF. Together with reference TRBV19 and TRBJ2-4, the CDR3 gives the full variable domain: DGGITQSPKYLFRKEGQNVTLSCEQNLNHDAMYWYRQDPGQGLRLIYYSQIVNDFQKGDIAEGYSVSREKKESFPLTVTSAQKNPTAFYLCASSISQSLLAKNIQYFGAGTRLSVL.

The chain has TRBV10-2 and TRBJ1-2; 7 positions match TRBD1. The CDR3 has 13 amino acids. Germline V CDR1 and CDR2: WSHSY, SAAADI. V was clipped by 8 bases and J by 7 bases; unmatched bases: 10. The CDR3 nucleotides are TGCGCCAGCTGTCCCGACAGGGAGGGTGGCTACACCTTC. Encoded protein: CASCPDREGGYTF.

The J gene is TRBJ2-3, the V gene TRBV9; 7 bases map to TRBD2. This CDR3 is 17 amino acids long. Losses at the gene ends were 0 bases for V and 3 bases for J; bases not matched to a gene: 10. Germline V lookup: CDR1 SGDLS, CDR2 YYNGEE. The chain's CDR3 is CASSVGPSGLTTDTQYF. Written as DNA, the CDR3 is TGTGCCAGCAGCGTAGGGCCTAGCGGACTCACAACAGATACGCAGTATTTT.

On this clone: The junction departs from germline at one end; a sequencing error may be responsible. This chain joins TRBV20-1 and TRBJ2-1; D unresolved. This CDR3 spans 10 amino acids. Germline loops: CDR1 DFQATT, CDR2 SNEGSKA (reference sequence). The CDR3 sequence is CSAGDNEQFF. The CDR3 DNA follows: TGCAGTGCTGGAGACAATGAGCAGTTCTTC.

The chain joins TRBV2 to TRBJ2-4, with 7 bases that match TRBD2. Germline V gene lookup returns CDR1 SNHLY and CDR2 FYNNEI. J was trimmed by 0 bases and V by 9 bases; bases with no gene match: 8. The CDR3 length is 15 residues. In nucleotides, the CDR3 is TGTGCCAGGGAGGAGGGCGGGGGAGCCAAAAACATTCAGTACTTC. Protein product: CAREEGGGAKNIQYF. Full variable domain (missing parts from reference TRBV2 and TRBJ2-4): EPEVTQTPSHQVTQMGQEVILRCVPISNHLYFYWYRQILGQKVEFLVSFYNNEISEKSEIFDDQFSVERPDGSNFTLKIRSTKLEDSAMYFCAREEGGGAKNIQYFGAGTRLSVL.

This chain links TRBV2 with TRBJ2-1; D is perhaps TRBD1 (6 bases). The CDR3 contains 14 residues. Trimming removed 3 bases from V and 4 bases from J, with 10 bases in between. Per germline, CDR1 SNHLY and CDR2 FYNNEI. For the CDR3, the DNA is TGTGCCAGCAGTGACCGGACAGCTTACAATGAGCAGTTCTTC. It yields the protein CASSDRTAYNEQFF.

This clone was detected once. This chain connects TRBV11-2 to TRBJ2-1; 7 bases map to TRBD2. The CDR3 length is 14 residues. In germline, CDR1 is SGHAT, CDR2 FQNNGV. V shed 1 base, J shed 4 bases, and the junction held 1 base outside the gene matches. The CDR3 protein is CASSLGREYNEQFF. The DNA of the CDR3 is TGTGCCAGCAGCTTAGGGCGGGAGTACAATGAGCAGTTCTTC. Together with reference TRBV11-2 and TRBJ2-1, the CDR3 gives the full variable domain: EAGVAQSPRYKIIEKRQSVAFWCNPISGHATLYWYQQILGQGPKLLIQFQNNGVVDDSQLPKDRFSAERLKGVDSTLKIQPAKLEDSAVYLCASSLGREYNEQFFGPGTRLTVL.

The V and J genes are TRBV2 and TRBJ2-1; 14 bases agree with TRBD2. The length of the CDR3 is 16 residues. The germline CDR1 and CDR2 sequences are SNHLY and FYNNEI. V shed 8 bases and J 2 bases; nucleotides not matched to a gene: 5. CDR3 loop: CASGTSGSLAYNEQFF. The CDR3 DNA reads as TGTGCCAGCGGGACTAGCGGGAGTCTAGCCTACAATGAGCAGTTCTTC.

This chain connects TRBV27 to TRBJ1-4; the D gene is possibly TRBD1 (6 bases). CDR1 is MNHEY and CDR2 is SMNVEV in the germline V gene (reference sequence). The CDR3 is 16 residues long. Trimming removed 5 bases from V and 1 base from J, with 14 bases in between. This CDR3 reads CASSAYAGVTNEKLFF. CDR3 coding DNA: TGTGCCAGCAGTGCATACGCAGGGGTAACTAATGAAAAACTGTTTTTT.

The chain employs TRBV5-1 and TRBJ2-3, with D possibly TRBD1 on 6 matching bases. Trimming left V 3 bases short and J 4 bases short, with 15 bases between. The length of the CDR3 is 15 residues. Germline loops: CDR1 SGHRS, CDR2 YFSETQ. DNA for the CDR3: TGCGCCAGCAGCTCCCCCAGGGGTGGACCAGATACGCAGTATTTT. Translating gives CASSSPRGGPDTQYF. The variable domain in full, with the rest retrieved from reference TRBV5-1 and TRBJ2-3, is KAGVTQTPRYLIKTRGQQVTLSCSPISGHRSVSWYQQTPGQGLQFLFEYFSETQRNKGNFPGRFSGRQFSNSRSEMNVSTLELGDSALYLCASSSPRGGPDTQYFGPGTRLTVL.

The chain employs TRBV5-1 and TRBJ2-7; the D gene is possibly TRBD2 (6 bases). Germline CDR1 and CDR2: SGHRS and YFSETQ. This CDR3 is built from 13 residues. V lost 4 bases to trimming and J lost 3 bases, with 11 bases between them. The CDR3 here is CASSLGRDYEQYF. Written as DNA, the CDR3 is TGCGCCAGCAGCCTAGGGCGGGACTACGAGCAGTACTTC.

This chain links TRBV6-1 with TRBJ2-1, with D perhaps TRBD2 (5 bases). Trimming removed 4 bases from V and 0 bases from J, with 16 bases in between. Germline V gene data show CDR1 as MNHNS and CDR2 as SASEGT. This CDR3 region has 17 residues. The CDR3: CASSGHRSVNSYNEQFF. The CDR3 nucleotides read TGTGCCAGCAGTGGACACCGTAGCGTGAACTCCTACAATGAGCAGTTCTTC.

This rearrangement joins TRBV6-6 to TRBJ1-1; D perhaps matches TRBD1 (5 bases). Germline loops: CDR1 MNHNY, CDR2 SVGAGI (reference sequence). V was cut by 2 bases and J by 5 bases, with 6 bases left in between. The CDR3 has 12 amino acids. CDR3 DNA sequence: TGTGCCAGCAGTTACGGGGGGACTGAAGCTTTCTTT. Encoded protein: CASSYGGTEAFF.

The rearrangement uses TRBV18 and TRBJ1-5; D is perhaps TRBD1 (5 bases). V was shortened by 3 bases and J by 2 bases, with 8 bases between the two germline ends. Germline lookup yields CDR1 KGHSH and CDR2 LQKENI. The CDR3 is made up of 14 amino acids. DNA of the CDR3: TGTGCCAGCTCACCGGGGCAGGGCAATCAGCCCCAGCATTTT. Protein product: CASSPGQGNQPQHF.

V usage is TRBV6-4 and J usage is TRBJ2-3; the D gene is possibly TRBD2 (6 bases). Germline V lookup: CDR1 MRHNA, CDR2 SNTAGT. The CDR3 consists of 15 residues. V lost 1 base and J lost 2, with 10 bases in between. In nucleotides, the CDR3 is TGTGCCAGCAGTGACTATGCGGGACCCACAGATACGCAGTATTTT. Protein: CASSDYAGPTDTQYF.

This rearrangement joins TRBV7-9 to TRBJ2-3; 9 bases map to TRBD2. The trim removed 1 base at V and 1 base at J, leaving 6 bases unmatched. CDR1 and CDR2 (germline): SEHNR, FQNEAQ (reference sequence). The CDR3 sequence is 17 residues long. In DNA, the CDR3 is TGTGCCAGCAGCTTAGGGGCTAGCGGGGACCGCACAGATACGCAGTATTTT. It encodes CASSLGASGDRTDTQYF.

Here the CDR3 DNA reads TGCGCCAGCAGCACCCGGGCCGCTTGGGGTGAAAAACTGTTTTTT. Translation gives CASSTRAAWGEKLFF. The chain combines TRBV5-1 with TRBJ1-4; D unclear. V lost 4 bases and J 7 bases, leaving 17 bases between the germline ends. Germline V gives CDR1 SGHRS, CDR2 YFSETQ. This CDR3 comprises 15 residues.